This entry is about one T cell receptor (beta chain). Its antigen remains unidentified. Within one base of it there is no much larger clone, and no base qualities were kept. As a first step, CD3+ T cells were rested overnight at 2.5 million to 3 million cells/mL in RPMI 1640 lacking fetal bovine serum. Following the manufacturer's instructions, MACS immunomagnetic beads were used to pull CD3+ T cells out of the PBMCs. Total RNA was extracted from the cultured T cells using TRIzol reagent. TCRbeta libraries were amplified from RNA by 5' rapid amplification of cDNA ends (5'RACE). Before sequencing, library concentration and integrity were assessed using Qubit, an Agilent instrument, and quantitative PCR. Qualified libraries were sequenced on Illumina HiSeq or MiSeq by a commercial service provider. On the authors' methods: TCR sequences in each sample were identified using MiXCR version 1.8.2. For a clone to count as qualified, its CDR3 had to be longer than four amino acids, its nucleotide length had to be in-frame, and the clone could not contain a stop codon. A read counted as effective if the read contained the complete CDR3 structure. RT-PCR with 24 Vbeta primers, GeneScan spectratyping, and Sanger sequencing were used to validate the expanded clones. TCRdb redid the processing of the public reads, applying fastp at Q25 and MiXCR, and retained in-frame beta chains. Each entry is one CDR3 protein sequence, shown with its most common DNA and genes. Clone size and V and J calls follow TCRdb, not the original study. A total of about 12,000 distinct CDR3 sequences appear in this sample, roughly 41% of them only once. The ten largest make up 30% to 40% of the sample.

This specimen belongs to a study of T cell repertoires and leukemia-associated antigens (dated by TCRdb to about 2019). Broadly, across the study: Each sample yielded about 5.1 to 7 million read pairs and roughly 3 to 5.0 million effective reads, 15 million to 20 million effective reads overall. Using in vitro peptide stimulation of healthy T cells, the study set out to figure out what antigen is recognized by a TCR Vbeta21 clone that had previously been found in CML patients. Findings and caveats that apply to the study as a whole: Antigen specificity and function of the expanded clones were not tested directly and required further investigation. Numbers of Vbeta genes (around 60), Jbeta genes (14), VDJ rearrangements and unique CDR3s did not differ significantly among the four groups.

Ends trimmed: V by 3 bases, J by 0 bases; bases unmatched to a gene: 6. Sequences SGDLS (CDR1) and YYNGEE (CDR2) are obtained from the germline V gene. The CDR3 has 17 amino acids, counting the end cysteine and phenylalanine. Only CDR3 DNA remains: 51 bases, in frame from the first base. The clonotype originates from a female donor in good health. Source material: CD3+ T cells sorted from blood and cultured. The chain was built from TRBV9 and TRBJ2-1, with 10 junctional bases fitting TRBD2. The CDR3 here reads CASSAPGLANSYNEQFF. The DNA is TGTGCCAGCAGCGCCCCGGGACTAGCGAACTCCTACAATGAGCAGTTCTTC.